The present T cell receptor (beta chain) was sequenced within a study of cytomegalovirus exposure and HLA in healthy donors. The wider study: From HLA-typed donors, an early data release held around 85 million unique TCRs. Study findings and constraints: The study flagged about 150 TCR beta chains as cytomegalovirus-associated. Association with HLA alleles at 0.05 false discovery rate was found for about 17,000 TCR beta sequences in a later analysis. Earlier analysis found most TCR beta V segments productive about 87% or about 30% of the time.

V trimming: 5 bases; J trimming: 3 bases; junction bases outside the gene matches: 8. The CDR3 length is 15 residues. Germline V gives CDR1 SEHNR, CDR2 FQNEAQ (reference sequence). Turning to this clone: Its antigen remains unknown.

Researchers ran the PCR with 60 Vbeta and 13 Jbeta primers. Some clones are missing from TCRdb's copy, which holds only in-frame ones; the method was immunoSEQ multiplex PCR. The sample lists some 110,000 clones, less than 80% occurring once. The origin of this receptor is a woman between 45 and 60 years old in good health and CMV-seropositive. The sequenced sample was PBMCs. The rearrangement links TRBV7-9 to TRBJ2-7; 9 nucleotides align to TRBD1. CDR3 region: CASSQGQGYDYEQYF. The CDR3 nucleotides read TGTGCCAGCAGCCAGGGACAGGGTTATGACTACGAGCAGTACTTC.